Below, one T cell receptor (beta chain) is given with its context. This receptor's antigen is unknown. A read error may be the cause here, since a much bigger clone is one base away. TCR beta CDR3 regions were amplified from RNA transcripts. The TCR CDR3 was subjected to a first round of RT-PCR using the HTBI primer set and the Qiagen OneStep RT-PCR kit. Libraries were constructed in a second round of multiplex PCR, after which size selection and purification were performed. The libraries were sequenced on an Illumina HiSeq2000 using paired-end 100 bp reads. The original pipeline was this. SOAPnuke was used to process the raw data, throwing out any read that contained adapters or uncalled bases, had a mean Phred below 15, or lacked an exact constant-primer or identifier match. High-quality paired reads were merged with COPE v1.2.5, and unique nucleotide sequences were defined as clonotypes. MiTCR v1.1 was used to align clonotypes to the IMGT TRBV, TRBD and TRBJ reference segments. The analysis was restricted to V-J combinations with a frequency above 0.0001, which together covered roughly 99% of the repertoires. The TCS score was defined as F50 (clonal expansion) divided by E x V (chaos), with BLOSUM62-based TCRdist calculated between CDR3 peptides within each V-J. Welch's t-statistics and random forest reduced 514 V-J features to 10 to 15, which were used in a naive Bayes classifier (R e1071). Using fastp at Q25 and MiXCR, TCRdb reprocessed the public reads and kept productive beta chains. Each CDR3 protein gets just one entry, which takes the most common genes and DNA from the rows behind it. V and J calls and clone size were set by TCRdb, not the authors. The sample table contains about 400,000 distinct CDR3 sequences; only one count was recorded for 15% to 19% of them. The ten most abundant clones make up around an eighth of the sample.

Including cysteine and phenylalanine, the CDR3 has 15 amino acids. The read is trimmed to its CDR3 DNA, 45 bases read in frame from base 1. Taken from the germline V gene (reference sequence), the CDR1 and CDR2 loops are SGHKS and YYEKEE. This sample was taken from a study of T cells in Graves' hyperthyroidism and ophthalmopathy (dated by TCRdb to the late 2010s). About the study as a whole: Peripheral blood samples were taken at the time of initial diagnosis, prior to any treatment. The approximately 90 discovery patients were divided at random into training and test sets in a 7:3 ratio. Whether ophthalmopathy could be predicted prospectively was tested in an independent validation cohort made up of roughly 20 hyperthyroidism patients plus 17 patients who later progressed to ophthalmopathy. The study also compared thyroid tissue and blood T-cell repertoires from five or six Graves' hyperthyroidism patients. After blood sampling, hyperthyroidism patients were treated with methimazole at a starting dose of 30 mg daily, and ophthalmopathy patients were treated with high-dose intravenous methylprednisolone. According to the paper, TCR Vbeta CDR3 sequencing was carried out on 135 peripheral blood samples, which came from 40 to 45 ophthalmopathy, 75 to 80 hyperthyroidism and roughly 17 progressor patients. To identify TCR V-J signatures that set the groups apart, the researchers used a discovery cohort of 100 patients, made up of 40 to 45 with Graves' ophthalmopathy and some 56 with stable Graves' hyperthyroidism.

The research as a whole found: Ophthalmopathy was separated from stable hyperthyroidism by a 13 V-J signature model, with approximately 86% sensitivity and about 84% specificity obtained in cross-validation and 80%/75% obtained in testing. No statistical method was used to fix the sample size in advance, and group allocation was not hidden from the investigators. In validation, the model predicted progression to ophthalmopathy with 55% to 71% sensitivity and 72% to 85% specificity, a median of 6.5 months before onset. Most expanded thyroid clonotypes (frequency above 0.001) were also detected in blood, a finding suggesting that blood repertoires may reflect thyroid immune responses.

Stable Graves' hyperthyroidism was defined as no progression to ophthalmopathy during 18 months of follow-up. Hyperthyroidism patients were newly diagnosed, had a disease duration of under 2 months, and were aged 18 to 65 years. Any patient with an uncontrolled infection, another autoimmune disease, pregnancy or lactation was excluded. Diagnoses were based on clinical symptoms, serum thyroxine and TRAb, thyroid ultrasound and orbital computed tomography. PBMCs were separated from under 11 ml of fresh peripheral blood using Ficoll-Paque density gradient centrifugation. Total RNA was extracted with Trizol reagent, and quality was checked on an Agilent 2100 Bioanalyzer.

Material for sequencing was blood. This sequence was found in a woman between 18 and 29 years old with Graves' hyperthyroidism. The V gene is TRBV5-5 and the J gene is TRBJ2-7; no confident D gene assignment can be made. The CDR3 protein: CASTASGPGTYEQCF. The nucleotide sequence reads TGTGCCAGCACGGCGTCCGGTCCCGGTACCTACGAGCAGTGCTTC. This CDR3, with the reference TRBV5-5 and TRBJ2-7 proteins standing in past its ends, gives the full variable domain DAGVTQSPTHLIKTRGQQVTLRCSPISGHKSVSWYQQVLGQGPQFIFQYYEKEERGRGNFPDRFSARQFPNYSSELNVNALLLGDSALYLCASTASGPGTYEQCFGPGTRLTVT.